The source of this TCR beta chain is a study of shared clonotypes between healthy human individuals. Trimming cost V 5 bases and J 2 bases; bases outside gene matches: 4. CDR1 and CDR2 (germline): SGHNT, YENEEA. This CDR3 has 15 residues. This clone has only one observation. Profiling relied on immunoSEQ multiplex PCR, and the TCRdb table lists in-frame clones only, not all of them. The repertoire has approximately 320,000 clones, over 65% of them found once; the top ten carry approximately 10%. J is TRBJ2-5 and V is TRBV11-3; TRBD2 agrees at 11 bases. This clonotype originated in a man aged 25 to 40 in good health. The specimen sequenced was memory CD4+ T cells sorted from blood. Subset reported: CD45RA-negative fraction. CDR3 coding DNA: TGTGCCAGCAGCCGGGGACTAGCGGCTCAAGAGACCCAGTACTTC. It is translated as CASSRGLAAQETQYF.